These 28 T cell receptor beta chains were all obtained from the same sample, sequenced in a study of T cells after yellow fever vaccination. One entry per CDR3 protein, called by TCRdb with MiXCR from the 5' RACE reads. This repertoire shows just under 600,000 distinct CDR3 sequences, 13% found once; its top ten account for about 14%. The sample in question was PBMCs, obtained on the day of the yellow fever booster vaccination. These receptors came from a man aged 30 to 45 who received the YFV17D yellow fever vaccine.

This rearrangement joins TRBV7-9 to TRBJ2-7; 10 bases line up with TRBD2. This CDR3 spans 15 amino acids. J gave up 3 bases and V 4 bases, and 6 bases lay outside the gene matches. Germline V lookup: CDR1 SEHNR, CDR2 FQNEAQ (reference sequence). Here the CDR3 reads CASSSGLADIYEQYF. The CDR3 region has the DNA TGTGCCAGCAGCTCAGGACTAGCGGACATCTACGAGCAGTACTTC. Drawing the rest from reference TRBV7-9 and TRBJ2-7, the complete variable domain is DTGVSQNPRHKITKRGQNVTFRCDPISEHNRLYWYRQTLGQGPEFLTYFQNEAQLEKSRLLSDRFSAERPKGSFSTLEIQRTEQGDSAMYLCASSSGLADIYEQYFGPGTRLTVT.

This clonotype was observed a few times. The chain has TRBV10-2 and TRBJ1-6; D may be TRBD1 (5 bases). The V end was cut by 4 bases, the J end by 6 bases, with 25 bases between. Germline V lookup: CDR1 WSHSY, CDR2 SAAADI. This CDR3 is 19 amino acids long. CDR3 DNA: TGCGCCAGCAGTGTGATCCCCCAAGGTGGGGGGTTGGGTAATTCACCCCTCCACTTT. It encodes CASSVIPQGGGLGNSPLHF.

This clonotype was seen only a few times. The V and J genes are TRBV10-3 and TRBJ2-3; 11 nucleotides line up with TRBD1. This CDR3 region has 15 residues. Looked up from germline, CDR1 is ENHRY and CDR2 is SYGVKD. With 7 bases clipped from V and 4 bases from J, the junction kept 7 bases outside the gene matches. CDR3 loop: CAIKPGQGGSDTQYF. The DNA for the CDR3 is TGTGCCATCAAGCCGGGACAGGGGGGTTCAGATACGCAGTATTTT.

The DNA for the CDR3 is TGTGCCAGCAGTTTGGCGGGAGATGTCACCGGGGAGCTGTTTTTT. This codes for CASSLAGDVTGELFF. The rearrangement joins TRBV28 to TRBJ2-2; 7 positions agree with TRBD2. From germline, CDR1 is MDHEN and CDR2 SYDVKM. The CDR3 covers 15 residues. The V and J ends lost 3 bases and 4 bases, in that order; junction bases with no gene match: 5.

This clonotype occurred a few times. The chain employs TRBV7-9 and TRBJ2-7, with D possibly TRBD1 on 6 matching bases. Germline CDR1 reads SEHNR; CDR2 reads FQNEAQ (reference sequence). Trimming cost V 5 bases and J 3 bases, with 14 bases left between them. This CDR3 contains 14 residues. This CDR3 is CASSQNLQGYEQYF. The CDR3 DNA is TGTGCCAGCAGCCAAAACTTACAGGGCTACGAGCAGTACTTC.

This chain joins TRBV5-4 and TRBJ2-5, with a possible D match to TRBD1 (5 bases). Trimming cost V 2 bases and J 5 bases, with 25 bases left between them. The V gene's germline CDR1 is SGHNT and CDR2 YYREEE (reference sequence). The CDR3 runs 18 residues. In DNA, the CDR3 is TGTGCCAGCAGCTTTTACAGGTTAAAGGCCCCCGAAGAGGAGACCCAGTACTTC. It specifies CASSFYRLKAPEEETQYF.

This clonotype was seen a handful of times. The chain combines TRBV20-1 with TRBJ2-2; possible D gene TRBD2, 5 bases. CDR1 DFQATT and CDR2 SNEGSKA come from the germline V gene (reference sequence). The CDR3 has 15 amino acids. V dropped 6 bases and J dropped 3 bases, with 17 bases sitting between them. In DNA form, the CDR3 reads TGCAGTGCCCCGAGGGCCACAAGATACACCGGGGAGCTGTTTTTT. It yields the protein CSAPRATRYTGELFF.

J is TRBJ2-1 and V is TRBV7-2; D remains ambiguous. The CDR3 has 14 residues. Trimming left V 0 bases short and J 5 bases short, with 8 bases between. From germline, CDR1 is SGHTA and CDR2 FQGNSA. CDR3 DNA: TGTGCCAGCAGCTTAGCGCAAGGCCACAATGAGCAGTTCTTC. Protein: CASSLAQGHNEQFF. Supplemented by reference TRBV7-2 and TRBJ2-1, the full variable domain reads GAGVSQSPSNKVTEKGKDVELRCDPISGHTALYWYRQSLGQGLEFLIYFQGNSAPDKSGLPSDRFSAERTGGSVSTLTIQRTQQEDSAVYLCASSLAQGHNEQFFGPGTRLTVL.

This clonotype was counted a few times. J is TRBJ1-2 and V is TRBV19; D is unclear. Germline-derived CDR1 and CDR2 are LNHDA and SQIVND (reference sequence). V dropped 3 bases and J dropped 3 bases, with 11 bases sitting between them. This CDR3 spans 14 amino acids. CDR3 sequence: CASSISVRDYGYTF. The CDR3 region has the DNA TGTGCCAGTAGTATCTCAGTACGGGACTATGGCTACACCTTC. The variable domain in full, completed from reference TRBV19 and TRBJ1-2, reads DGGITQSPKYLFRKEGQNVTLSCEQNLNHDAMYWYRQDPGQGLRLIYYSQIVNDFQKGDIAEGYSVSREKKESFPLTVTSAQKNPTAFYLCASSISVRDYGYTFGSGTRLTVV.

This clonotype showed up many times. V gene TRBV5-1 combines with J gene TRBJ2-1, with D maybe TRBD1 (5 bases). The germline CDR1 and CDR2 sequences are SGHRS and YFSETQ. The V end lost 4 bases, the J end lost 5 bases, and 10 bases lay between the germline ends. The length of the CDR3 is 13 residues. The CDR3: CASSGDSNNEQFF. DNA of the CDR3: TGCGCCAGCAGCGGAGACAGCAACAATGAGCAGTTCTTC. The full variable domain, in which reference TRBV5-1 and TRBJ2-1 provide the parts outside the CDR3, is KAGVTQTPRYLIKTRGQQVTLSCSPISGHRSVSWYQQTPGQGLQFLFEYFSETQRNKGNFPGRFSGRQFSNSRSEMNVSTLELGDSALYLCASSGDSNNEQFFGPGTRLTVL.

This clonotype was detected ten times or more. The chain couples TRBV27 to TRBJ2-1; TRBD2 matches 9 bases. V lost 5 bases to trimming and J lost 5 bases; unmatched junction nucleotides: 16. Germline V gene sequence: CDR1 MNHEY, CDR2 SMNVEV (reference sequence). There are 18 residues in the CDR3. The CDR3 DNA follows: TGTGCCAGCAGTGGGTTGAGCGGGAGGACTATCCTAGACAATGAGCAGTTCTTC. Translating gives CASSGLSGRTILDNEQFF.

The rearrangement joins TRBV7-2 to TRBJ2-2; 8 bases are shared with TRBD1. The germline gives CDR1 SGHTA, CDR2 FQGNSA. The CDR3 is 15 residues long. The V and J ends lost 5 bases and 3 bases, in that order; junction bases with no gene match: 5. The CDR3 nucleotides are TGTGCCAGCAGCCCAGCAGGGGGCGACACCGGGGAGCTGTTTTTT. This codes for CASSPAGGDTGELFF.

V gene TRBV5-1 combines with J gene TRBJ2-2; D is perhaps TRBD1 (6 bases). V lost 0 bases, J lost 7 bases, and 10 bases lay in between. The CDR3 is 14 residues long. The V gene's germline CDR1 is SGHRS and CDR2 YFSETQ. The CDR3 is CASSLEGGYGELFF. The CDR3 DNA is TGCGCCAGCAGCTTGGAAGGGGGATACGGGGAGCTGTTTTTT.

In its sample, this clonotype was seen many times. The rearrangement joins TRBV11-2 to TRBJ2-3; D may be TRBD1 or TRBD2 (5 bases each). The CDR3 is made up of 19 amino acids. V was shortened by 3 bases and J by 4 bases, with 26 bases between the two germline ends. Germline assignment: CDR1 SGHAT and CDR2 FQNNGV. The CDR3 DNA reads as TGTGCCAGCAGCTTTGTAACTTGGCCCGAGCGAGGGGTCCCAGATACGCAGTATTTT. Protein sequence: CASSFVTWPERGVPDTQYF.

This clonotype was counted between two and nine times. The rearrangement links TRBV20-1 to TRBJ2-7; D gene uncertain. This CDR3 is 13 amino acids long. Germline CDR1 DFQATT, CDR2 SNEGSKA (reference sequence). V was shortened by 2 bases and J by 2 bases, with 10 bases between the two germline ends. CDR3 DNA sequence: TGCAGTGCTAGACCCCCCCCTACCTACGAGCAGTACTTC. This gives the protein CSARPPPTYEQYF.

The rearrangement joins TRBV25-1 to TRBJ2-1, with D possibly being TRBD1 (5 bases). Germline loops: CDR1 MGHDK, CDR2 SYGVNS. The ends were cut back, 7 bases at V and 5 bases at J, with 15 bases in the middle. This CDR3 is 14 amino acids long. The CDR3, as DNA: TGTGCCAGCACAGGGCAGGTGTTCAACAATGAGCAGTTCTTC. The encoded protein is CASTGQVFNNEQFF.

V is TRBV20-1 and J is TRBJ1-3, with 10 bases lining up with TRBD1. V trimming: 6 bases; J trimming: 3 bases; junction bases outside the gene matches: 5. The CDR3 runs 14 residues. Germline CDR1 DFQATT, CDR2 SNEGSKA (reference sequence). Here the CDR3 reads CSARDRGYGNTIYF. Written as DNA, the CDR3 is TGCAGTGCGCGGGACAGGGGATATGGAAACACCATATATTTT.

This clonotype was counted a few times. The genes are TRBV5-4 and TRBJ2-3, with D hard to call. V was shortened by 0 bases and J by 5 bases, with 4 bases between the two germline ends. This CDR3 is 12 amino acids long. CDR1 and CDR2 (germline): SGHNT, YYREEE (reference sequence). The CDR3 DNA reads TGTGCCAGCAGCTTGGGTTTAGATACGCAGTATTTT. Translating gives CASSLGLDTQYF.

As concerns this clonotype: This may arise from a read error, as a much more abundant clone is one base away. The rearrangement uses TRBV7-8 and TRBJ2-4, with D unclear. The V gene's germline CDR1 is SGHVS and CDR2 FQNEAQ. This CDR3 is built from 12 residues. The CDR3 nucleotides read TGTGCCAGCAGCTTAGTGTTAGATGAGCAGCTCTTC. Protein sequence: CASSLVLDEQLF.

This chain uses TRBV12-3 or TRBV12-4 with TRBJ1-1; D is perhaps TRBD1 (5 bases). This CDR3 contains 13 residues. Trimming left V 4 bases short and J 7 bases short, with 13 bases between. The CDR3 sequence is CASSSGKGIEAFF. The CDR3 region has the DNA TGTGCCAGCAGTTCAGGGAAGGGGATTGAAGCTTTCTTT.

This clonotype has more than one count but fewer than ten. This chain uses TRBV7-2 with TRBJ1-2; no reliable D call. The germline gives CDR1 SGHTA, CDR2 FQGNSA. This CDR3 has 13 residues. V gave up 6 bases and J gave up 0 bases, with 8 bases separating them. In nucleotides, the CDR3 is TGTGCCAGCAGGCTTCGGACTAACTATGGCTACACCTTC. Translation: CASRLRTNYGYTF.

The chain employs TRBV7-8 and TRBJ2-7; TRBD2 matches 13 bases. With 3 bases clipped from V and 1 base from J, the junction kept 12 bases outside the gene matches. CDR3 length: 19 residues. From germline, CDR1 is SGHVS and CDR2 FQNEAQ. CDR3 region: CASSFTGTSGTLGSYEQYF. The CDR3 DNA reads TGTGCCAGCAGCTTTACCGGGACTAGCGGGACCCTAGGATCCTACGAGCAGTACTTC.

This sequence joins TRBV29-1 and TRBJ2-7; 11 positions agree with TRBD1. The CDR3 runs to 13 residues. After removal of 7 bases from V and 6 bases from J, the junction contained 8 bases not matched to a gene. Germline V CDR1 and CDR2: SQVTM, ANQGSEA. This chain's CDR3 is CSGMDRGLSEQYF. The CDR3 DNA follows: TGCAGCGGGATGGACAGGGGGCTTAGCGAGCAGTACTTC.

This clonotype has more than one count but fewer than ten. The chain couples TRBV5-1 to TRBJ2-3; 10 nucleotides line up with TRBD2. Germline assignment: CDR1 SGHRS and CDR2 YFSETQ. The CDR3 runs to 17 residues. V was clipped by 4 bases and J by 0 bases; unmatched bases: 8. This CDR3 is CASSAITSGTSTDTQYF. The CDR3 DNA follows: TGCGCCAGCAGCGCAATAACTAGCGGGACTAGCACAGATACGCAGTATTTT.

CDR3 in DNA: TGTGCCAGCAGCTTAGGACAGGAAACAGATACGCAGTATTTT. It translates to CASSLGQETDTQYF. This chain links TRBV11-2 with TRBJ2-3; tentatively, D is TRBD1 (6 bases). Looked up from germline, CDR1 is SGHAT and CDR2 is FQNNGV. CDR3 length: 14 amino acids. Trimming pared 1 base from V and 3 bases from J, leaving 8 bases between.

The V gene is TRBV5-1, the J gene TRBJ2-3; tentative D call: TRBD2 (5 bases). Germline V lookup: CDR1 SGHRS, CDR2 YFSETQ. CDR3 length: 16 residues. V dropped 6 bases and J dropped 0 bases, with 17 bases sitting between them. The CDR3 spells CASKHLRASSTDTQYF. The CDR3 coding sequence is TGCGCCAGCAAACATTTGCGGGCCTCTAGCACAGATACGCAGTATTTT.

There are a few counts of this clonotype. V usage is TRBV18 and J usage is TRBJ2-1; TRBD2 matches 7 bases. Trimming took 6 bases from V and 4 from J; bases not matched to a gene: 6. Germline-derived CDR1 and CDR2 are KGHSH and LQKENI. This CDR3 is 14 amino acids long. The CDR3 DNA reads TGTGCCAGCTCCGGACTAGACGCTTACAATGAGCAGTTCTTC. As protein: CASSGLDAYNEQFF.

The V gene is TRBV6-2 or TRBV6-3, the J gene TRBJ2-1, with 11 bases identical to TRBD2. The CDR3 loop spans 14 amino acids. Germline CDR1 reads MNHEY; CDR2 reads SVGEGT. V lost 10 bases and J lost 9; bases outside the gene matches: 11. The chain's CDR3 is CATQLASGRLEQFF. CDR3 nucleotide sequence: TGTGCCACACAGCTTGCTAGCGGGAGGCTTGAGCAGTTCTTC.